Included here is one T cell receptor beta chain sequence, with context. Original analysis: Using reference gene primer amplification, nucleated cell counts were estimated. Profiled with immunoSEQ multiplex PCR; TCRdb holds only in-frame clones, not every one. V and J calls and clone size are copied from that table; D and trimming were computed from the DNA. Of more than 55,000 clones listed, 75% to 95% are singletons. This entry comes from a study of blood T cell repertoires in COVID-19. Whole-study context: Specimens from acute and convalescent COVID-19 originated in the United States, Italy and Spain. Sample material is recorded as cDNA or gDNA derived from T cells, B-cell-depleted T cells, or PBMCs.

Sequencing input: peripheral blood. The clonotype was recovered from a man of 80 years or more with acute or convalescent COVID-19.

CDR3 sequence reads: CASSGVRNRGQKETQYF. DNA of the CDR3: TGTGCCAGCAGCGGGGTCCGAAACAGGGGGCAGAAGGAGACCCAGTACTTC. This chain uses TRBV9 with TRBJ2-5, with TRBD1 matching 9 bases. V gave up 3 bases and J gave up 5 bases; unmatched junction bases: 14. Germline CDR1 and CDR2: SGDLS and YYNGEE. The CDR3 consists of 17 residues.